This T cell receptor (beta chain) came from a study of T cells in Graves' hyperthyroidism and ophthalmopathy. Germline V gene data show CDR1 as MNHNS and CDR2 as SASEGT. The CDR3 is 14 residues long. V was pared by 9 bases and J by 3 bases, with 5 bases of the junction left unmatched. TCR beta CDR3 regions were amplified from RNA. With the HTBI primer set, the TCR CDR3 went through a first round of RT-PCR. MiXCR was run by TCRdb on the multiplex PCR reads, yielding one entry per CDR3 protein. In the table there are 250,000 to 300,000 distinct CDR3 sequences, roughly an eighth of which are singletons. Study-wide points: A model of 13 V-J features distinguished ophthalmopathy from stable hyperthyroidism.

Calling Graves' hyperthyroidism stable meant ophthalmopathy did not progress within 18 months. Patients aged 18 to 65 had newly diagnosed hyperthyroidism that had lasted under 2 months. PBMCs were obtained from approximately 9.2 ml fresh peripheral blood. A remark on this clonotype: Its antigen is undetermined.

The clonotype originates from a woman aged 40 to 55 with Graves' hyperthyroidism. This rearrangement joins TRBV6-1 to TRBJ2-1, with 10 bases lining up with TRBD2. Sequenced input: blood. CDR3 in amino acids: CASEREGGYNEQFF. The CDR3 nucleotides are TGTGCCAGTGAGCGGGAGGGCGGCTACAATGAGCAGTTCTTC.